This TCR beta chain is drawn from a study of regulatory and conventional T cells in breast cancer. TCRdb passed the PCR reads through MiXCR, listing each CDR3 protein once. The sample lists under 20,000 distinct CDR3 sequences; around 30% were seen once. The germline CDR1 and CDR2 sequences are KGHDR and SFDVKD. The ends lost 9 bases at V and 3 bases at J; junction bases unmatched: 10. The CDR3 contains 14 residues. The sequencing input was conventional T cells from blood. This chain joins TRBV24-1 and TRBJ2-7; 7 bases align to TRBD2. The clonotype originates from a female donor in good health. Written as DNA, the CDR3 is TGTGCCACCGGTGCAGGCGGGAGCAGCTACGAGCAGTACTTC. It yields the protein CATGAGGSSYEQYF.